The 13 T cell receptor beta chains in this list originate from one sample, sequenced in a study of STAT3 mutations in large granular lymphocyte leukemia (dated by TCRdb to the late 2010s). Overall results and qualifications from the work: Every T-LGLL patient showed at least one immunodominant TCRbeta clonotype, and about half showed multiple immunodominant subclonotypes.

These receptors have no known antigen. The library was made by the immunoSEQ multiplex PCR assay. This is the immuneACCESS table as TCRdb keeps it, with only in-frame sequences that have V and J called. A part of the clones is gone; compared with another copy, unresolved V genes explain less than half, and the rest is unexplained. For this sample the table gives approximately 43,000 clones, of which roughly 81% were detected only once. The ten largest clones take up 0.43% of the sample. The specimen was PBMCs. These receptors were taken from a human donor with T large granular lymphocyte leukemia. Some clones in this sample may be carry-over from other donors' samples.

The chain carries TRBV11-2 and TRBJ2-6; maybe TRBD1 (5 bases). Trimming took 5 bases from V and 4 from J, leaving 9 bases between them. The V gene's germline CDR1 is SGHAT and CDR2 FQNNGV. The CDR3 is 14 residues long. The CDR3: CASSAGLGANVLTF. CDR3 nucleotide sequence: TGTGCCAGCAGCGCAGGGTTGGGGGCCAACGTCCTGACTTTC.

The gene calls are TRBV7-9 and TRBJ2-1; 7 bases are shared with TRBD1. CDR1 SEHNR and CDR2 FQNEAQ come from the germline V gene (reference sequence). The CDR3 totals 12 residues. The trim removed 7 bases at V and 7 bases at J, leaving 4 bases unmatched. DNA of the CDR3: TGTGCCAGCACGGGACAGCGAAATGAGCAGTTCTTC. This codes for CASTGQRNEQFF.

This chain connects TRBV7-8 to TRBJ2-7, with a possible D match to TRBD1 (5 bases). Per the germline V gene, CDR1 is SGHVS and CDR2 is FQNEAQ. The CDR3 is 12 residues long. Trimming removed 8 bases from V and 5 bases from J, with 13 bases in between. The CDR3 region has the DNA TGTGCCAGCGGAATACAGGACCACGAGCAGTACGTC. It yields the protein CASGIQDHEQYV.

Comment on this clone: The junction departs from germline at one end; a sequencing error may be responsible. The J gene is TRBJ2-1, the V gene TRBV2; TRBD1 agrees at 7 bases. The germline gives CDR1 SNHLY, CDR2 FYNNEI. The CDR3 is 15 residues long. CDR3 sequence reads: CASTEGTADVNEQFF. The CDR3 DNA reads TGTGCCAGCACTGAAGGGACAGCCGACGTGAATGAGCAGTTCTTC.

This chain uses TRBV30 with TRBJ1-2; D perhaps matches TRBD1 (5 bases). V was shortened by 5 bases and J by 4 bases, with 17 bases between the two germline ends. Germline lookup yields CDR1 GTSNPN and CDR2 SVGIG (reference sequence). The CDR3 has 14 residues. The CDR3 sequence is CAWGALSWPYGYTF. The CDR3 bases are TGTGCCTGGGGGGCCCTTTCCTGGCCCTATGGCTACACCTTC.

The chain combines TRBV5-5 with TRBJ1-2; D is undetermined. Between the trimmed V and J ends, which lost 0 bases and 1 base, there was a span of 19 bases. Germline values: CDR1 SGHKS, CDR2 YYEKEE (reference sequence). The CDR3 is 18 residues long. CDR3 sequence reads: CASSLEQLAEIVNYGYTF. As DNA, the CDR3 is TGTGCCAGCAGCTTGGAACAGCTCGCCGAAATCGTTAACTATGGCTACACCTTC. The full variable domain, in which reference TRBV5-5 and TRBJ1-2 provide the parts outside the CDR3, is DAGVTQSPTHLIKTRGQQVTLRCSPISGHKSVSWYQQVLGQGPQFIFQYYEKEERGRGNFPDRFSARQFPNYSSELNVNALLLGDSALYLCASSLEQLAEIVNYGYTFGSGTRLTVV.

This clone occurred once. The DNA for the CDR3 is TGTGCCAGCTTAGGGAGGGGGTCGGGCGCTGAAGCTTTCTTT. It codes for CASLGRGSGAEAFF. V usage is TRBV27 and J usage is TRBJ1-1, with a weak D call TRBD1 (6 bases). The ends were cut back, 8 bases at V and 6 bases at J, with 19 bases in the middle. The CDR3 runs to 14 residues. Germline assignment: CDR1 MNHEY and CDR2 SMNVEV (reference sequence).

The chain joins TRBV9 to TRBJ1-2; no firm D call. The length of the CDR3 is 16 residues. From germline, CDR1 is SGDLS and CDR2 YYNGEE. V shed 0 bases and J shed 0 bases, with 12 bases lying between them. This CDR3 is CASSVAPRTANYGYTF. The CDR3 DNA reads as TGTGCCAGCAGCGTAGCTCCTCGGACGGCTAACTATGGCTACACCTTC.

The V and J genes are TRBV6-1 and TRBJ1-2; D is possibly TRBD1 (5 bases). V lost 9 bases and J lost 4, with 15 bases in between. The germline V gene encodes CDR1 MNHNS and CDR2 SASEGT. The CDR3 contains 13 residues. CDR3 region: CASIRVRGYGYTF. In DNA, the CDR3 is TGTGCCAGTATCAGGGTGCGAGGCTATGGCTACACCTTC.

V and J are TRBV7-2 and TRBJ1-5; TRBD1 is a possible D gene (6 bases). Per the germline V gene, CDR1 is SGHTA and CDR2 is FQGNSA. The CDR3 sequence is 17 residues long. V was clipped by 5 bases and J by 1 base, with 18 bases between them. The CDR3 region has the DNA TGTGCCAGCAGCCCCGGAGGGGGGGCAAGGAGCAATCAGCCCCAGCATTTT. Translating it yields CASSPGGGARSNQPQHF.

The J gene is TRBJ1-3, the V gene TRBV5-1; 10 bases map to TRBD1. There are 15 residues in the CDR3. With V trimmed by 4 bases and J by 4 bases, 5 bases remained unmatched. Germline V gene sequence: CDR1 SGHRS, CDR2 YFSETQ. The chain's CDR3 is CASSRDRGSGNTIYF. In DNA, the CDR3 is TGCGCCAGCAGCCGGGACAGGGGTTCCGGAAACACCATATATTTT.

The chain joins TRBV6-5 to TRBJ1-1; a weak D match, TRBD1 (6 bases). The CDR3 is 13 residues long. Trimming shortened V by 6 bases and J by 1 base, and 9 bases separated the two germline ends. Germline CDR1 MNHEY, CDR2 SVGAGI. CDR3 loop: CASRHRENTEAFF. CDR3 bases: TGTGCCAGCAGACACAGGGAGAACACTGAAGCTTTCTTT.

CDR3 region: CASSKGQGRETQYF. The CDR3 DNA is TGCGCCAGCAGCAAAGGACAGGGCCGGGAGACCCAGTACTTC. The chain combines TRBV5-1 with TRBJ2-5; 8 bases line up with TRBD1. CDR3 length: 14 amino acids. J was trimmed by 5 bases and V by 4 bases; bases with no gene match: 7. Germline V gene lookup returns CDR1 SGHRS and CDR2 YFSETQ.